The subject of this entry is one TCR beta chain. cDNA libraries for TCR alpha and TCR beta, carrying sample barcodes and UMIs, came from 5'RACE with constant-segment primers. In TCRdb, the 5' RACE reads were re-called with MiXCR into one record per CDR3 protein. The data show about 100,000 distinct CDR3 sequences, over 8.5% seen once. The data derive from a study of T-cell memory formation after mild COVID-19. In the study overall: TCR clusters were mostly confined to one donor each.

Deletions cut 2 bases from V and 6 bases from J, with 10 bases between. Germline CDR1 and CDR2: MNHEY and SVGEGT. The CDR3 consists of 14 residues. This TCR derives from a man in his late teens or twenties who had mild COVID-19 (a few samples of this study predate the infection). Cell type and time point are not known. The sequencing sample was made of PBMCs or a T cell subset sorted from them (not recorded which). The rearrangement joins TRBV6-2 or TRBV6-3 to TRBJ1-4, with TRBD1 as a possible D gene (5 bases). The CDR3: CASSYPGTYEKLFF. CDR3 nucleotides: TGTGCCAGCAGTTACCCCGGGACCTATGAAAAACTGTTTTTT.